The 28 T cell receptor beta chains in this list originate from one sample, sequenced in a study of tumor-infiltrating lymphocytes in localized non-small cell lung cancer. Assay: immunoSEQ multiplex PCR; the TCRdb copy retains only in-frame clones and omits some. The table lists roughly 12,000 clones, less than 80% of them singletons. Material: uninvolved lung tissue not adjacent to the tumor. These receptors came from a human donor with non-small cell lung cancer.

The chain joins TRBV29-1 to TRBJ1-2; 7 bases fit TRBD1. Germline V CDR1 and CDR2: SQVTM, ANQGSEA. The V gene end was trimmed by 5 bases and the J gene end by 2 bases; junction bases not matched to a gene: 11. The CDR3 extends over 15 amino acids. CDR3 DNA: TGCAGCGTTTATACAGGGGCCCCTTCCAACTATGGCTACACCTTC. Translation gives CSVYTGAPSNYGYTF.

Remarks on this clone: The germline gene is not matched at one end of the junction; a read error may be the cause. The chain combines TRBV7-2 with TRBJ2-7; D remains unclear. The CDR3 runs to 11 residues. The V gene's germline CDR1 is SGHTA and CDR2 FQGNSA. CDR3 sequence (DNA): TGTGCCAGCAGCTCGACTCCCAACTTAGCATTC. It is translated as CASSSTPNLAF.

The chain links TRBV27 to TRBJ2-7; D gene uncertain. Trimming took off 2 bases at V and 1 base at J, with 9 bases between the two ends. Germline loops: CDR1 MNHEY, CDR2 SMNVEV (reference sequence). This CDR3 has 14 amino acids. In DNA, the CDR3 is TGTGCCAGCAGTTTAAAGGCGGCTTCCTACGAGCAGTACTTC. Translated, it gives CASSLKAASYEQYF.

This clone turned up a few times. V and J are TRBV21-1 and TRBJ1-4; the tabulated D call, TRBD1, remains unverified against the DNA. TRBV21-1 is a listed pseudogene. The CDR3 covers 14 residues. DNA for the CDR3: TGTGCCAGCAGGACAGGGCCAAGAAATGAAAAACTGTTTTTT. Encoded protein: CASRTGPRNEKLFF.

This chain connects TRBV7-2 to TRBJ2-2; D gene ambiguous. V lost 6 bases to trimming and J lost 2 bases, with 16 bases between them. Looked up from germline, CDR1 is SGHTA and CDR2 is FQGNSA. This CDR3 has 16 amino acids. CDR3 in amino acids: CASRTGLPGNTGELFF. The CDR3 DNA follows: TGTGCCAGCAGGACGGGCCTCCCCGGAAACACCGGGGAGCTGTTTTTT.

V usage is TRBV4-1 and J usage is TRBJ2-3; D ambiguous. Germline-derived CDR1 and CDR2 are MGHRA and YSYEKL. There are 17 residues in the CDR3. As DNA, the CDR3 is TGCCCGAACACTTGGGCTCCACTACCCGAGGACACAGATACGCAGTATTTT. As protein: CPNTWAPLPEDTDTQYF.

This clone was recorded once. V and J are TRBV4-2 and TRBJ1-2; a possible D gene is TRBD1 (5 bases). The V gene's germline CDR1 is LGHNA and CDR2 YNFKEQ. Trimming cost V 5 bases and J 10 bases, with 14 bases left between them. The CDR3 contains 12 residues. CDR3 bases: TGTGCCAGCAGCGTGGGACGGAGCTACTACACCTTC. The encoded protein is CASSVGRSYYTF.

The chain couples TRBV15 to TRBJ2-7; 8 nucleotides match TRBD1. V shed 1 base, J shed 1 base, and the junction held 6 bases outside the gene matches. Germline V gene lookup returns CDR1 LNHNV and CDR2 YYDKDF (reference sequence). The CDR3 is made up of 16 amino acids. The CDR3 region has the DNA TGTGCCACCAGCAGAGGTGTAGGACAGGGATCCTACGAGCAGTACTTC. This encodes CATSRGVGQGSYEQYF.

The CDR3 loop reads CASSLGGTRADTQYF. The CDR3 region has the DNA TGTGCCAGCAGTCTAGGGGGGACTAGGGCAGATACGCAGTATTTT. V is TRBV9 and J is TRBJ2-3; 8 bases are shared with TRBD2. Germline V gene data show CDR1 as SGDLS and CDR2 as YYNGEE. The CDR3 is 15 residues long. Trimming at V came to 5 bases and at J to 4 bases, leaving 9 bases not matched to a gene. Full variable domain (missing parts from reference TRBV9 and TRBJ2-3): DSGVTQTPKHLITATGQRVTLRCSPRSGDLSVYWYQQSLDQGLQFLIQYYNGEERAKGNILERFSAQQFPDLHSELNLSSLELGDSALYFCASSLGGTRADTQYFGPGTRLTVL.

CDR3 sequence (DNA): TGTGCCAGCAGTGAACGGACAGAGCAGTACTTC. It translates to CASSERTEQYF. The chain has TRBV6-1 and TRBJ2-7; possible D gene TRBD1, 5 bases. CDR3 length: 11 amino acids. V dropped 2 bases and J dropped 7 bases, with 6 bases sitting between them. Germline V CDR1 and CDR2: MNHNS, SASEGT.

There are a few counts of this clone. The CDR3, as DNA: TGCGCCAGCAGACAGGGCCTCCAAGAGACCCAGTACTTC. It translates to CASRQGLQETQYF. The genes are TRBV5-1 and TRBJ2-5; tentative D call: TRBD1 (6 bases). CDR3 size: 13 residues. Trimming shortened V by 5 bases and J by 1 base, and 9 bases separated the two germline ends. Germline values: CDR1 SGHRS, CDR2 YFSETQ.

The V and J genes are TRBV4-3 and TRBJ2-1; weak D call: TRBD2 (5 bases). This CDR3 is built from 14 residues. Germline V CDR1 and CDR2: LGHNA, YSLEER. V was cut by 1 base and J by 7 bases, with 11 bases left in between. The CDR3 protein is CASSQGGPGNEQFF. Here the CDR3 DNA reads TGCGCCAGCAGCCAAGGAGGGCCGGGGAATGAGCAGTTCTTC.

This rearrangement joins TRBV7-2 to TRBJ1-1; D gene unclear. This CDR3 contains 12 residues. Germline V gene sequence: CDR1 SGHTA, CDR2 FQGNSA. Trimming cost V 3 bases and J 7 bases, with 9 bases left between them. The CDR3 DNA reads TGTGCCAGCAGCTTCCATGGCAGTGAAGCTTTCTTT. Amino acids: CASSFHGSEAFF. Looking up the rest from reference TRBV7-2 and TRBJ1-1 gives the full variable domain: GAGVSQSPSNKVTEKGKDVELRCDPISGHTALYWYRQSLGQGLEFLIYFQGNSAPDKSGLPSDRFSAERTGGSVSTLTIQRTQQEDSAVYLCASSFHGSEAFFGQGTRLTVV.

CDR3 sequence reads: CASSELNTGELFF. CDR3 DNA: TGTGCCAGCTCTGAACTTAACACCGGGGAGCTGTTTTTT. J is TRBJ2-2 and V is TRBV28; D call uncertain. This CDR3 contains 13 residues. Germline V gene lookup returns CDR1 MDHEN and CDR2 SYDVKM. The ends were cut back, 8 bases at V and 2 bases at J, with 9 bases in the middle. Full variable domain (outside the CDR3, taken from reference TRBV28 and TRBJ2-2): DVKVTQSSRYLVKRTGEKVFLECVQDMDHENMFWYRQDPGLGLRLIYFSYDVKMKEKGDIPEGYSVSREKKERFSLILESASTNQTSMYLCASSELNTGELFFGEGSRLTVL.

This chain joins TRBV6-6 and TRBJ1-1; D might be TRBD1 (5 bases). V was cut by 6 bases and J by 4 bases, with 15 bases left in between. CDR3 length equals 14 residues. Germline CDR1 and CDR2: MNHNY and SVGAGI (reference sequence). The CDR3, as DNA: TGTGCCAGCAGACCCGGGCAGGGCTTCACTGAAGCTTTCTTT. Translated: CASRPGQGFTEAFF.

The CDR3 nucleotides read TGTGCCAGCAGTGGGGACAGGTTCAATCAGCCCCAGCATTTT. Encoded protein: CASSGDRFNQPQHF. This chain connects TRBV2 to TRBJ1-5; 8 nucleotides match TRBD1. The CDR3 length is 14 residues. Per the germline V gene, CDR1 is SNHLY and CDR2 is FYNNEI. With 4 bases clipped from V and 3 bases from J, the junction kept 2 bases outside the gene matches.

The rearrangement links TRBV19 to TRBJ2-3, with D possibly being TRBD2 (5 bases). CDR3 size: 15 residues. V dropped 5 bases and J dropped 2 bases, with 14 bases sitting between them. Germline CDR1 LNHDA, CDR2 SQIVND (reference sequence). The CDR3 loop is CASSPRGPVTDTQYF. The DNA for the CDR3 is TGTGCCAGTAGTCCGCGAGGGCCAGTCACAGATACGCAGTATTTT.

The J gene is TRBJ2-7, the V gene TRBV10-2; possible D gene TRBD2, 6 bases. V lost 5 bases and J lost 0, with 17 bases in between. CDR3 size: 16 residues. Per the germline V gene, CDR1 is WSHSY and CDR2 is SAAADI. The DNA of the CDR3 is TGCGCCAGCAGTCCGCGGGGTAGCGGAAGCTCCTACGAGCAGTACTTC. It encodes CASSPRGSGSSYEQYF.

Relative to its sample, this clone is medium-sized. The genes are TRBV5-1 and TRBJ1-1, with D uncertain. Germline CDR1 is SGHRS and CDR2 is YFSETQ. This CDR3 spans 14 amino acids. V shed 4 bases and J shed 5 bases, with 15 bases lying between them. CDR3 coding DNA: TGCGCCAGCAGCCCGGAGGGTAGAAAGACTGAAGCTTTCTTT. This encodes CASSPEGRKTEAFF.

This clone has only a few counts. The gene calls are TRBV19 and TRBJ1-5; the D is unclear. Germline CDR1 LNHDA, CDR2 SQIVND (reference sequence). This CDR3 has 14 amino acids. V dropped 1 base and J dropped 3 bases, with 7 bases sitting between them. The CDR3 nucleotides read TGTGCCAGTAGTATAGTGCCCCTCAATCAGCCCCAGCATTTT. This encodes CASSIVPLNQPQHF.

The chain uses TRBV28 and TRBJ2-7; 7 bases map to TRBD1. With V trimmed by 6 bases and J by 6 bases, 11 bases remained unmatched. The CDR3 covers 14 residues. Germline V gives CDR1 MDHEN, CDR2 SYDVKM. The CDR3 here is CASSTTGSTSEQYF. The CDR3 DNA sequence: TGTGCCAGCAGCACGACAGGGTCTACCTCCGAGCAGTACTTC.

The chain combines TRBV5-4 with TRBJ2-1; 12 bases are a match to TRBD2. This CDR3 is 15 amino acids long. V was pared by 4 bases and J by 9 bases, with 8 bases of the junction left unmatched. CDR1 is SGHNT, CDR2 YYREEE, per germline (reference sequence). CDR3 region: CASSPGLAGLFEQFF. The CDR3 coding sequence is TGTGCCAGCAGCCCTGGACTAGCGGGGTTGTTTGAGCAGTTCTTC.

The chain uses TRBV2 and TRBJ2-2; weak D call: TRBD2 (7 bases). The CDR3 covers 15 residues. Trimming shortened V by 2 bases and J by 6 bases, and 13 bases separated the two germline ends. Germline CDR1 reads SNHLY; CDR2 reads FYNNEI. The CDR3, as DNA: TGTGCCAGCAGTGAATTAGGGGGAGGGCCCGGGGAGCTGTTTTTT. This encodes CASSELGGGPGELFF.

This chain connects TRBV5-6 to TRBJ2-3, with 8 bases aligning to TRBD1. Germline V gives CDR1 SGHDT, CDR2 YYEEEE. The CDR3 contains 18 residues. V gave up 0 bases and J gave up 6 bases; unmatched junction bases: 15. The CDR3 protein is CASSLVAGGPRLWDTQYF. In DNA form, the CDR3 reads TGTGCCAGCAGCTTGGTGGCAGGGGGCCCCCGCCTTTGGGATACGCAGTATTTT.

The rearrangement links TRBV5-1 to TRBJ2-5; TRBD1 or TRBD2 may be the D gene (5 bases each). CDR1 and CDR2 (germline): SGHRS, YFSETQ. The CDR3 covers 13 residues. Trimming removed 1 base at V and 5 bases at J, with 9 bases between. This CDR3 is CASSLQGAETQYF. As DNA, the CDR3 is TGCGCCAGCAGCTTGCAGGGAGCGGAGACCCAGTACTTC.

The CDR3 nucleotides read TGCAGTGCTAGATCCGGTGGGACCCAGTACTTC. Translated, it gives CSARSGGTQYF. The V call is TRBV20-1, the J call TRBJ2-5; D ambiguous. Germline loops: CDR1 DFQATT, CDR2 SNEGSKA (reference sequence). The V end was cut by 2 bases, the J end by 7 bases, with 8 bases between. The CDR3 loop spans 11 amino acids.

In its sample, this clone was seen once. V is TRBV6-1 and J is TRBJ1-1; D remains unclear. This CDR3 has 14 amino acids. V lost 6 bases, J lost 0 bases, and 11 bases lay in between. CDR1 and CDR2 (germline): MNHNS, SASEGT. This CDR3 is CASSPRAMNTEAFF. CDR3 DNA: TGTGCCAGCAGCCCCAGAGCCATGAACACTGAAGCTTTCTTT.

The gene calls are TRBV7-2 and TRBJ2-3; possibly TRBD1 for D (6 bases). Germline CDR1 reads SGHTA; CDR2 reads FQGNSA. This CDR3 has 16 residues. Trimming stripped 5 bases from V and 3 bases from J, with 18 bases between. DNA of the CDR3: TGTGCCAGCAGCCCCGAAGGTAGAGGGGGAACAGATACGCAGTATTTT. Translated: CASSPEGRGGTDTQYF.